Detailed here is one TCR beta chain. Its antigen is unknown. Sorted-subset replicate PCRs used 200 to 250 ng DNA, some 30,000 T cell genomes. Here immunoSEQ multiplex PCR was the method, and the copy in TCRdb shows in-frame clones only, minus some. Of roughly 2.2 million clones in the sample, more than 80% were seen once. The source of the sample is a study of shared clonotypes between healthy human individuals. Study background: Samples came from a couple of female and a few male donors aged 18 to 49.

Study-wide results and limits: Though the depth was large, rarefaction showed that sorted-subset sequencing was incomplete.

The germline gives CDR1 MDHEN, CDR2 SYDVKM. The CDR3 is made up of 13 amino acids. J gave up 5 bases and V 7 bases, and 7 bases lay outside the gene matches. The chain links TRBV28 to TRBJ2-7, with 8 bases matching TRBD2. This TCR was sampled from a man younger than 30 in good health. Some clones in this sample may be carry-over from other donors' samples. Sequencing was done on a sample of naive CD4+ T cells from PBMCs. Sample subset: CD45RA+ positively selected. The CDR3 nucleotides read TGTGCCAGCACCACGGGGGGGAATAACGAGCAGTACTTC. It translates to CASTTGGNNEQYF.